This T cell receptor beta chain was identified during a study of identifying expanded T cells in peripheral blood (dated by TCRdb to between 2018 and 2020). Looking at the study overall: Four technical replicates, made by sequencing separate aliquots from the same pool of genomic DNA, were compared pairwise.

No immune events, such as infections, were documented for the healthy donors during the collection period. Healthy-donor blood repertoires served as a training cohort to calibrate time-dependent variance in a beta-binomial model of T-cell clone differential abundance. The training cohort was composed of approximately ten healthy donors, 3 female and 7 male. The donors were between roughly 25 and 70 years old, with an average age of roughly 40 years. Whole blood was collected from each healthy donor at three time points spaced two weeks apart and obtained from a commercial supplier. Genomic DNA was extracted from unsorted whole blood for immunosequencing. Findings and caveats that apply to the study as a whole: Across all healthy donors, variance in clone template counts between two-week samples was found to increase significantly with total template count. The beta-binomial model significantly reduced the number of clones called differentially abundant and the false-positive rate across all healthy-donor time intervals. The binomial model flagged 0.9 to 1.5 differentially abundant clones between technical replicates, compared with about 16 over about two weeks and 19 over about four weeks. It was expected by the authors that biological variance in healthy repertoires might increase further over much longer intervals, such as months to years.

Trimming costs V 1 base and J 2 bases, and their ends lie 9 bases apart. Including cysteine and phenylalanine, the CDR3 has 14 amino acids. The CDR3 DNA has 42 bases and is translated from base 1. As encoded in the germline V gene, CDR1 is KGHSH while CDR2 is LQKENI. Remarks on this clone: No cognate antigen has been identified for it. Within one base of it there is no much larger clone, and no base qualities were kept.

The immunoSEQ Assay, which relies on bias-controlled multiplex PCR amplification of genomic DNA, was used to profile TCRbeta CDR3 regions. In the paper's pipeline: The absolute abundance of each unique TCRbeta CDR3 region was quantified after sequences were collapsed and filtered. Differential abundance was assessed using a binomial (Fisher-equivalent) model and a beta-binomial model in which time-dependent variance fitted from healthy donors was added. Clones with fewer than 5 combined templates were removed, and a clone was called differentially abundant if the clone's Benjamini-Hochberg FDR was below 0.01. In the beta-binomial model, variance was expressed as a function of the total template count across the two samples, in the form v = (b*log(k)+a)^2. Imported from immuneACCESS, the table was reduced by TCRdb to in-frame sequences with V and J called. These copies leave out some clones; in studies compared against another copy, an unresolved V gene accounts for under half, and the cause of the remainder is not known. D and trimming were read from the DNA, whereas the V and J calls and clone size are those reported in that table. This sample gives about 82,000 clones in total; about 90% of them show up just once. Together, the top ten hold roughly 7% of the sample.

Sequenced sample: blood. The chain is made from TRBV18 and TRBJ2-7, with a tentative D call of TRBD1 or TRBD2, each matching 6 bases. The sequence was collected from a person aged 18 to 70 in good health. Here is the DNA: TGTGCCAGCTCACCACGGGGGGCACCCTACGAGCAGTACTTC. Protein translation: CASSPRGAPYEQYF.